These 25 T cell receptor beta chains were sequenced from one sample in a study of cytomegalovirus exposure and HLA in healthy donors. Primers: 60 Vbeta forward and 13 Jbeta reverse. The table came from immunoSEQ multiplex PCR; TCRdb's copy has only in-frame clones and leaves some out. The sample's table shows roughly 100,000 clones. Sequenced material: PBMCs. These receptor sequences come from a woman aged 30 to 39 in good health and CMV-seronegative.

The gene calls are TRBV6-1 and TRBJ2-7, with 8 nucleotides matching TRBD2. Losses at the gene ends were 3 bases for V and 0 bases for J; bases not matched to a gene: 4. The CDR3 length is 15 residues. CDR1 MNHNS and CDR2 SASEGT come from the germline V gene. CDR3 nucleotides: TGTGCCAGCAGTGAGGTCGGGGGGGCCTCCTACGAGCAGTACTTC. Translated: CASSEVGGASYEQYF.

J is TRBJ2-7 and V is TRBV5-4; no reliable D call. V gave up 1 base and J gave up 0 bases, with 2 bases separating them. The CDR3 is 12 amino acids. Germline CDR1 is SGHNT and CDR2 is YYREEE (reference sequence). In DNA form, the CDR3 reads TGTGCCAGCAGCTTGCACTCCTACGAGCAGTACTTC. Protein: CASSLHSYEQYF.

The chain combines TRBV6-5 with TRBJ2-7; possibly TRBD2 for D (5 bases). Germline values: CDR1 MNHEY, CDR2 SVGAGI. This CDR3 is 13 amino acids long. The ends were cut back, 5 bases at V and 7 bases at J, with 15 bases in the middle. CDR3 loop: CASSRSSLREQYF. CDR3 DNA: TGTGCCAGCAGTCGCTCTAGCCTTCGGGAGCAGTACTTC.

The J gene is TRBJ2-4, the V gene TRBV6-1, with 8 bases aligning to TRBD2. The CDR3 is 17 residues long. J was trimmed by 0 bases and V by 4 bases; bases with no gene match: 8. Germline V lookup: CDR1 MNHNS, CDR2 SASEGT. CDR3 amino acids: CASSATTGGLAKNIQYF. CDR3 in DNA: TGTGCCAGCAGTGCGACTACGGGGGGGTTAGCCAAAAACATTCAGTACTTC.

This chain links TRBV7-2 with TRBJ1-1; D is ambiguous. The V end was cut by 3 bases, the J end by 3 bases, with 5 bases between. In germline, CDR1 is SGHTA, CDR2 FQGNSA. The CDR3 consists of 12 residues. The CDR3 DNA reads TGTGCCAGCAGCTTCAGGCACACTGAAGCTTTCTTT. Protein: CASSFRHTEAFF.

The chain employs TRBV28 and TRBJ1-5; D remains ambiguous. Trimming left V 3 bases short and J 4 bases short, with 7 bases between. Per the germline V gene, CDR1 is MDHEN and CDR2 is SYDVKM. The CDR3 consists of 13 residues. The CDR3 here is CASSFPGNQPQHF. CDR3 sequence (DNA): TGTGCCAGCAGTTTCCCCGGTAATCAGCCCCAGCATTTT. The whole variable domain, filled in from reference TRBV28 and TRBJ1-5, reads DVKVTQSSRYLVKRTGEKVFLECVQDMDHENMFWYRQDPGLGLRLIYFSYDVKMKEKGDIPEGYSVSREKKERFSLILESASTNQTSMYLCASSFPGNQPQHFGDGTRLSIL.

To note about this clone: The junction departs from the called germline gene at one end, perhaps through a read error. The J gene is TRBJ2-1, the V gene TRBV7-7; 7 nucleotides match TRBD1. The germline gives CDR1 SSHAT, CDR2 FNYEAQ (reference sequence). The CDR3 runs 15 residues. The CDR3, as DNA: TGTGCTAGCAGCTTAGGAGTCAGGGGGAGCGATGAGCAGTTCTTC. This gives the protein CASSLGVRGSDEQFF.

This rearrangement joins TRBV19 to TRBJ1-2; 9 nucleotides agree with TRBD1. V dropped 7 bases and J dropped 1; count of bases not matched to a gene: 7. The germline CDR1 and CDR2 sequences are LNHDA and SQIVND (reference sequence). This CDR3 spans 15 amino acids. CDR3 sequence (DNA): TGTGCCAGTACCCGGGACAGGGACTTTAACTATGGCTACACCTTC. Translation: CASTRDRDFNYGYTF.

This chain joins TRBV28 and TRBJ2-7, with TRBD2 matching 7 bases. Per the germline V gene, CDR1 is MDHEN and CDR2 is SYDVKM. CDR3 length: 15 residues. V lost 4 bases to trimming and J lost 7 bases; unmatched junction nucleotides: 13. The CDR3 region has the DNA TGTGCCAGCAGTTCGGACCTAGGCTGGGGGGGAGAGCAGTACTTC. This sequence encodes CASSSDLGWGGEQYF.

V usage is TRBV19 and J usage is TRBJ2-5, with TRBD1 matching 9 bases. The J call is uncertain, as TRBJ2-7 better fits the DNA end. Germline V gene sequence: CDR1 LNHDA, CDR2 SQIVND (reference sequence). The CDR3 has 14 amino acids. The CDR3 nucleotides read TGTGCCAGTAGTGGACGACAGGGGGCCTACGAGCAGTACTTC. This sequence encodes CASSGRQGAYEQYF.

The CDR3 here is CASSSSGGEQYF. CDR3 nucleotides: TGTGCCAGCAGCTCTTCAGGGGGCGAGCAGTACTTC. The chain uses TRBV7-9 and TRBJ2-7, with 7 bases identical to TRBD1. This CDR3 has 12 residues. The J segment lost 6 bases and the V segment lost 4 bases, leaving 3 bases of the junction unmatched. Germline CDR1 reads SEHNR; CDR2 reads FQNEAQ (reference sequence).

The chain has TRBV6-6 and TRBJ1-2; D is unresolved. V lost 6 bases to trimming and J lost 3 bases, with 11 bases between them. This CDR3 contains 13 residues. Germline CDR1 MNHNY, CDR2 SVGAGI (reference sequence). The CDR3 here is CASSQPGDYGYTF. CDR3 nucleotides: TGTGCCAGCAGCCAACCCGGGGACTATGGCTACACCTTC.

The genes are TRBV23-1 and TRBJ2-4; a possible D gene is TRBD2 (6 bases). Being an ORF, TRBV23-1 has a function that is uncertain. The CDR3 spans 20 residues. Trimming pared 8 bases from V and 0 bases from J, leaving 29 bases between. The CDR3 sequence: CASHTPGEVHGLVAKNIQYF. The CDR3 nucleotides read TGCGCCAGCCACACTCCGGGGGAGGTACATGGATTAGTAGCCAAAAACATTCAGTACTTC.

V usage is TRBV6-5 and J usage is TRBJ2-2; 9 bases fit TRBD2. CDR1 MNHEY and CDR2 SVGAGI come from the germline V gene. The CDR3 is 13 residues long. The J segment lost 2 bases and the V segment lost 10 bases, leaving 2 bases of the junction unmatched. The CDR3, as DNA: TGTGCCACGGGACTAGCAAACACCGGGGAGCTGTTTTTT. Protein sequence: CATGLANTGELFF.

CDR3 DNA: TGCGCCAGCAGCTTGCCTAGTACCTACGAGCAGTACTTC. Protein sequence: CASSLPSTYEQYF. This chain links TRBV5-1 with TRBJ2-7; D gene ambiguous. The CDR3 is 13 residues long. Germline CDR1 SGHRS, CDR2 YFSETQ. The germline V and J ends were trimmed by 1 base and 2 bases, with 7 bases remaining between them.

About this clone itself: The sample has other DNA sequences that encode this CDR3 too. V usage is TRBV6-5 and J usage is TRBJ2-7; TRBD2 matches at 10 bases. V lost 2 bases to trimming and J lost 2 bases; unmatched junction nucleotides: 3. Germline CDR1 MNHEY, CDR2 SVGAGI. The CDR3 is 15 amino acids. The CDR3 coding sequence is TGTGCCAGCAGTTACGGGACTAGCGACCCCTACGAGCAGTACTTC. Encoded protein: CASSYGTSDPYEQYF.

The chain is built from TRBV5-5 and TRBJ1-1, with 12 bases identical to TRBD1. The CDR3 spans 17 residues. Trimming removed 4 bases from V and 3 bases from J; junction bases left unmatched: 10. Germline-derived CDR1 and CDR2 are SGHKS and YYEKEE (reference sequence). In DNA, the CDR3 is TGTGCCAGCAGCGGACCGGGACAGGGGGCTTCTGACACTGAAGCTTTCTTT. It encodes CASSGPGQGASDTEAFF.

The rearrangement links TRBV30 to TRBJ1-2; D is perhaps TRBD1 (6 bases). V dropped 0 bases and J dropped 6 bases, with 11 bases sitting between them. This CDR3 spans 13 amino acids. The germline gives CDR1 GTSNPN, CDR2 SVGIG (reference sequence). The CDR3 nucleotides are TGTGCCTGGAGTGTAGGGGGGGAACATGGCTACACCTTC. Protein product: CAWSVGGEHGYTF.

This rearrangement joins TRBV7-3 to TRBJ2-5; 9 bases are a match to TRBD1. The J segment lost 5 bases and the V segment lost 5 bases, leaving 6 bases of the junction unmatched. The CDR3 sequence is 14 residues long. Looked up from germline, CDR1 is SGHTA and CDR2 is FQGTGA. The CDR3 region is CASSRNGQGETQYF. CDR3 coding DNA: TGTGCCAGCAGCAGGAACGGACAGGGGGAGACCCAGTACTTC.

V gene TRBV25-1 combines with J gene TRBJ1-5, with D perhaps TRBD1 (5 bases). V was shortened by 5 bases and J by 4 bases, with 12 bases between the two germline ends. CDR1 is MGHDK and CDR2 is SYGVNS in the germline V gene. This CDR3 is 14 amino acids long. The CDR3 here is CASSRVGGNQPQHF. CDR3 nucleotide sequence: TGTGCCAGCAGTCGGGTGGGGGGGAATCAGCCCCAGCATTTT.

This chain connects TRBV5-1 to TRBJ2-3; tentative D call: TRBD1 (6 bases). The CDR3 has 17 amino acids. V lost 8 bases and J 0 bases, leaving 22 bases between the germline ends. In germline, CDR1 is SGHRS, CDR2 YFSETQ. The CDR3 DNA follows: TGCGCCAGTTCCAGGGGCCTGGGAGCCCCTAGCACAGATACGCAGTATTTT. Its protein product is CASSRGLGAPSTDTQYF.

The genes are TRBV19 and TRBJ1-5; 8 bases are shared with TRBD1. Trimming at V came to 6 bases and at J to 1 base, leaving 8 bases not matched to a gene. CDR3 length: 16 amino acids. Germline-derived CDR1 and CDR2 are LNHDA and SQIVND (reference sequence). As DNA, the CDR3 is TGTGCCAGTAGGATGGATCGACAGGGGAGCAATCAGCCCCAGCATTTT. It yields the protein CASRMDRQGSNQPQHF.

The J gene is TRBJ1-2, the V gene TRBV11-2; maybe TRBD1 (5 bases). V lost 0 bases and J 4 bases, leaving 12 bases between the germline ends. The CDR3 has 15 residues. Germline V lookup: CDR1 SGHAT, CDR2 FQNNGV. The CDR3 here is CASSLDQGGAYGYTF. The CDR3 DNA follows: TGTGCCAGCAGCTTAGATCAGGGAGGCGCCTATGGCTACACCTTC.

The chain employs TRBV6-5 and TRBJ2-7; TRBD2 is a possible D gene (5 bases). V dropped 11 bases and J dropped 4 bases, with 12 bases sitting between them. The germline CDR1 and CDR2 sequences are MNHEY and SVGAGI. The CDR3 is made up of 11 amino acids. The CDR3 loop is CAAVSGYEQYF. In nucleotides, the CDR3 is TGTGCCGCCGTCTCGGGGTACGAGCAGTACTTC.

CDR3 loop: CSGQHQETQYF. The DNA of the CDR3 is TGCAGTGGACAGCACCAAGAGACCCAGTACTTC. The V and J genes are TRBV20-1 and TRBJ2-5; tentatively, D is TRBD1 (5 bases). The germline V and J ends were trimmed by 7 bases and 0 bases, with 6 bases remaining between them. Germline V gives CDR1 DFQATT, CDR2 SNEGSKA (reference sequence). This CDR3 has 11 residues.